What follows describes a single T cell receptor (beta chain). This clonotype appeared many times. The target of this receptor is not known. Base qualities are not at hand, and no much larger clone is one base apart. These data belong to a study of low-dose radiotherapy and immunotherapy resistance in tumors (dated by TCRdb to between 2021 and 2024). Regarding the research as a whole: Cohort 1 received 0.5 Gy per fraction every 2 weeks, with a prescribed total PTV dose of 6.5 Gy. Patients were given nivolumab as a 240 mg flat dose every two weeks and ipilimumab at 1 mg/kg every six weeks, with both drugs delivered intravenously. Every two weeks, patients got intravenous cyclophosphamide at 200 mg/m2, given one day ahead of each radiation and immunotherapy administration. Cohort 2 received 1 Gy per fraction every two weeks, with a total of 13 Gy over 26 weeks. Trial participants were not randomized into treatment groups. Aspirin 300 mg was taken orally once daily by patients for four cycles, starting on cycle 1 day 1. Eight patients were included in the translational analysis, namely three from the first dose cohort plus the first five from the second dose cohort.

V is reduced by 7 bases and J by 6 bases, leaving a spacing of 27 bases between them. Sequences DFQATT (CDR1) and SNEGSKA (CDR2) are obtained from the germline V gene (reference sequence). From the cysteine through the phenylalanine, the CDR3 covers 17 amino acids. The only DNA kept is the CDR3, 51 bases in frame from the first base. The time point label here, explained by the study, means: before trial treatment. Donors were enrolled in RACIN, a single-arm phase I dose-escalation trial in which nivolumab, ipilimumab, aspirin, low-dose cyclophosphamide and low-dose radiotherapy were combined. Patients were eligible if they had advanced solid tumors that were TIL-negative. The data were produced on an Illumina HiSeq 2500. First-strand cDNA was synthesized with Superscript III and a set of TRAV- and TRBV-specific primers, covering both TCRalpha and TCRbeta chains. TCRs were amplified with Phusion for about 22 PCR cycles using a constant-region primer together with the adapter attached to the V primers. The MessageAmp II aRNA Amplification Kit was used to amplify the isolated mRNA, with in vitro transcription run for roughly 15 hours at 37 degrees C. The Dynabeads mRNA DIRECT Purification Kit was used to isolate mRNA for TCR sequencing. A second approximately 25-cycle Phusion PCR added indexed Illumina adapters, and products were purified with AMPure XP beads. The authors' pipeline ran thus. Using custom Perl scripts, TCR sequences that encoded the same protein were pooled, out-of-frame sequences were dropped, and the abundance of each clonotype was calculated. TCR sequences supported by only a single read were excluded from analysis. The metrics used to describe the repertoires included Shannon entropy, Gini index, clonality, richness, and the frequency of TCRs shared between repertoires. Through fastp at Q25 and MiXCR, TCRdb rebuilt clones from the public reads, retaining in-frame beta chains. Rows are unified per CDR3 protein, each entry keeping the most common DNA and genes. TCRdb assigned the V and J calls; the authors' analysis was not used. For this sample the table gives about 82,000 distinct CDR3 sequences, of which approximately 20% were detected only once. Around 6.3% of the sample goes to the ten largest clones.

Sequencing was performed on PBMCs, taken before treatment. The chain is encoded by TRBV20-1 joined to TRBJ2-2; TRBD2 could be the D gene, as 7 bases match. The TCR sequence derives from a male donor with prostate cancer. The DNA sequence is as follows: TGCAGTGGCATAGGGGGGGCTAACCCGGTTCAGCCCGGGGAGCTGTTTTTT. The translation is CSGIGGANPVQPGELFF.